Included here is one T cell receptor (beta chain) sequence, with context. The germline CDR1 and CDR2 sequences are SGHDN and FVKESK. V lost 4 bases, J lost 2 bases, and 5 bases stayed unmatched. The CDR3 contains 15 residues. The source of the sample is a study of OX40 agonist ivuxolimab in advanced cancers. The table came from immunoSEQ multiplex PCR; TCRdb's copy has only in-frame clones and leaves some out. Of 30,000 to 45,000 clones listed, 74% are singletons. The chain links TRBV14 to TRBJ2-1; 7 nucleotides align to TRBD1. The TCR originated in an adult with an advanced solid tumor such as melanoma, head and neck, liver or kidney cancer. Here the sequenced sample was CD4+ or CD8+ T cells sorted from blood, taken in a trial of the OX40 agonist ivuxolimab. The CDR3 region is CASSRLTGAYNEQFF. CDR3 DNA sequence: TGTGCCAGCAGCCGCCTAACAGGGGCCTACAATGAGCAGTTCTTC.